Here is one T cell receptor (beta chain) with its context. As yet, its antigen is unknown. The CDR3 has 14 amino acids. Per germline, CDR1 SGHNT and CDR2 YYREEE (reference sequence). The ends were cut back, 4 bases at V and 5 bases at J, with 13 bases in the middle. The source of the sample is a study of radiotherapy plus CTLA-4 blockade in lung cancer. This table comes from immunoSEQ multiplex PCR, and its TCRdb copy is limited to in-frame clones, with some not included. This table has tens of thousands of clones, about 72% appearing once. The study, taken as a whole, reports: Interferon-beta, together with early blood T cell clone dynamics, reportedly best predicted response.

The chain is built from TRBV5-4 and TRBJ1-5; possible D gene TRBD1, 5 bases. The clonotype originates from a human donor with non-small cell lung cancer who had stable disease on radiotherapy plus ipilimumab. The specimen comprised peripheral blood, sampled from a patient treated with radiotherapy plus ipilimumab. CDR3 protein: CASSHGGGDQPQHF. Here the CDR3 DNA reads TGTGCCAGCAGCCACGGGGGGGGAGATCAGCCCCAGCATTTT.